These 5 T cell receptor beta chains were sequenced from one sample in a study of neurological immune-mediated disorders. TCRdb re-derived calls from the 5' RACE reads in MiXCR, one entry per CDR3 protein. Of about 27,000 distinct CDR3 sequences in the sample, approximately 21% were seen once. Sequenced: PBMCs. The receptors were sampled from a woman aged 55-75 years in good health.

This clonotype was counted only a few times. The chain links TRBV7-2 to TRBJ2-7; the D call may be TRBD1 or TRBD2 (5 bases each). Trimming left V 6 bases short and J 3 bases short, with 18 bases between. The CDR3 sequence is 15 residues long. Germline CDR1 and CDR2: SGHTA and FQGNSA. CDR3 bases: TGTGCCAGCAGTCGAGGGTTGGGGCAAGTCTACGAGCAGTACTTC. It specifies CASSRGLGQVYEQYF. Together with reference TRBV7-2 and TRBJ2-7, the CDR3 gives the full variable domain: GAGVSQSPSNKVTEKGKDVELRCDPISGHTALYWYRQSLGQGLEFLIYFQGNSAPDKSGLPSDRFSAERTGGSVSTLTIQRTQQEDSAVYLCASSRGLGQVYEQYFGPGTRLTVT.

This clonotype was picked up many times. The rearrangement uses TRBV11-1 and TRBJ2-2; D is possibly TRBD2 (6 bases). V was trimmed by 4 bases and J by 5 bases, leaving 17 bases between them. In germline, CDR1 is SGHAT, CDR2 FQDESV (reference sequence). CDR3 length: 16 residues. This CDR3 reads CASSYPKLGGTGELFF. The CDR3 nucleotides read TGTGCCAGCAGCTATCCCAAGCTGGGGGGAACCGGGGAGCTGTTTTTT.

This clonotype is medium-sized in the sample. V usage is TRBV5-1 and J usage is TRBJ1-4; 7 nucleotides line up with TRBD1. The germline V gene encodes CDR1 SGHRS and CDR2 YFSETQ. V gave up 2 bases and J gave up 5 bases; unmatched junction bases: 15. The CDR3 has 18 residues. Written as DNA, the CDR3 is TGCGCCAGCAGCTTCCAGCCTGTAGGGGACAGAATAAATGAAAAACTGTTTTTT. It codes for CASSFQPVGDRINEKLFF.

This clonotype was detected many times. The chain carries TRBV15 and TRBJ2-1; D tentatively fits TRBD1 or TRBD2 (5 bases each). This CDR3 is 14 amino acids long. V was cut by 3 bases and J by 10 bases, with 16 bases left in between. Germline CDR1 LNHNV, CDR2 YYDKDF (reference sequence). DNA for the CDR3: TGTGCCACCAGCAGCTACGGGACCGGCAGGGAGCAGTTCTTC. Encoded protein: CATSSYGTGREQFF.

This clonotype was found many times. The chain joins TRBV2 to TRBJ2-5; D perhaps matches TRBD1 (5 bases). CDR1 and CDR2 from the germline V gene are SNHLY and FYNNEI. The V end lost 2 bases, the J end lost 7 bases, and 17 bases lay between the germline ends. This CDR3 spans 15 amino acids. Here the CDR3 DNA reads TGTGCCAGCAGTGAACAGGGTAAAGGTCTAGGGACCCAGTACTTC. It codes for CASSEQGKGLGTQYF. The complete variable domain, with remaining parts taken from reference TRBV2 and TRBJ2-5, reads EPEVTQTPSHQVTQMGQEVILRCVPISNHLYFYWYRQILGQKVEFLVSFYNNEISEKSEIFDDQFSVERPDGSNFTLKIRSTKLEDSAMYFCASSEQGKGLGTQYFGPGTRLLVL.